These 12 T cell receptor beta chains were sequenced from one sample in a study of human T cells and chemical hapten exposure. Stated time point: patch test 3, about 24 weeks after DPC sensitization. Sample treatment: therapeutic diphenylcyclopropenone sensitization with weekly scalp DPC. TCRdb analysed the RACE reads with MiXCR anew, one entry per CDR3 protein. The sample yields approximately 60,000 distinct CDR3 sequences, around 10% seen once. The specimen comprised whole blood, sampled in connection with sensitization to the hapten diphenylcyclopropenone (DPC). All receptors derive from a woman in her 30s with alopecia areata. Some clones in this sample may be carry-over from other donors' samples.

This clonotype came up a few times. The V and J genes are TRBV3-1 and TRBJ2-1; weak D call: TRBD2 (6 bases). V was cut by 4 bases and J by 0 bases, with 19 bases left in between. The CDR3 is made up of 18 amino acids. From germline, CDR1 is LGHDT and CDR2 YNNKEL (reference sequence). The CDR3 sequence is CASSPTLPRDFSYNEQFF. The DNA of the CDR3 is TGTGCCAGCAGCCCTACCCTGCCAAGGGACTTCTCCTACAATGAGCAGTTCTTC.

This clonotype was seen at least ten times. The chain employs TRBV18 and TRBJ1-5; the D is unclear. The germline V gene encodes CDR1 KGHSH and CDR2 LQKENI. This CDR3 comprises 13 residues. V gave up 6 bases and J gave up 1 base, with 7 bases separating them. The CDR3 bases are TGTGCCAGCTCTCAGGACAGCAATCAGCCCCAGCATTTT. It encodes CASSQDSNQPQHF.

As for this clonotype: This clone may be a read error of a much larger clone one base away. The chain links TRBV11-2 to TRBJ2-2; no firm D call. Germline assignment: CDR1 SGHAT and CDR2 FQNNGV. Trimming left V 7 bases short and J 6 bases short, with 15 bases between. The CDR3 consists of 14 residues. CDR3 DNA sequence: TGTGCCAGCACCGGCATTCCTGTGGCCGGGGAGCTGTTTTTT. Amino acid sequence: CASTGIPVAGELFF.

This clonotype was seen ten or more times. The rearrangement links TRBV7-9 to TRBJ2-7; 8 nucleotides match TRBD2. J gave up 5 bases and V 5 bases, and 11 bases lay outside the gene matches. This CDR3 comprises 15 residues. Germline-derived CDR1 and CDR2 are SEHNR and FQNEAQ (reference sequence). The DNA for the CDR3 is TGTGCCAGCAGCCCCTTCGGAGCGGGAGAGAACGAGCAGTACTTC. Encoded protein: CASSPFGAGENEQYF.

The V and J genes are TRBV2 and TRBJ2-1; either TRBD1 or TRBD2 may supply D (5 bases each). There are 13 residues in the CDR3. From germline, CDR1 is SNHLY and CDR2 FYNNEI. Trimming cost V 4 bases and J 6 bases, with 10 bases left between them. CDR3 DNA sequence: TGTGCCAGCAGTGTGGGGACCCTCAATGAGCAGTTCTTC. Translating it yields CASSVGTLNEQFF. Full variable domain (missing parts from reference TRBV2 and TRBJ2-1): EPEVTQTPSHQVTQMGQEVILRCVPISNHLYFYWYRQILGQKVEFLVSFYNNEISEKSEIFDDQFSVERPDGSNFTLKIRSTKLEDSAMYFCASSVGTLNEQFFGPGTRLTVL.

This clonotype occurred a few times. J is TRBJ2-4 and V is TRBV7-2; D ambiguous. CDR3 length equals 13 residues. CDR1 is SGHTA, CDR2 FQGNSA, per germline. Trimming shortened V by 5 bases and J by 6 bases, and 11 bases separated the two germline ends. The CDR3 DNA sequence: TGTGCCAGCAGCGGGCCCCTAAGAAACATTCAGTACTTC. Residues: CASSGPLRNIQYF.

This clonotype has only a few counts. This chain connects TRBV30 to TRBJ2-2; a weak D match, TRBD1 (6 bases). Trimming removed 1 base at V and 7 bases at J, with 10 bases between. There are 13 residues in the CDR3. Germline V CDR1 and CDR2: GTSNPN, SVGIG (reference sequence). CDR3 amino acids: CAWSEQGIGELFF. The CDR3 nucleotides read TGTGCCTGGAGTGAACAGGGAATCGGGGAGCTGTTTTTT.

This clonotype was recorded a few times. This chain joins TRBV4-1 and TRBJ2-1; D unclear. CDR3 length: 15 residues. Germline loops: CDR1 MGHRA, CDR2 YSYEKL. V lost 0 bases and J lost 10, with 16 bases in between. CDR3 amino acids: CASSQDPEVNGEQFF. In nucleotides, the CDR3 is TGCGCCAGCAGCCAAGATCCCGAGGTTAACGGCGAGCAGTTCTTC.

Ten or more counts support this clonotype. The chain links TRBV7-8 to TRBJ2-1; D not resolved. CDR3 size: 14 residues. V lost 1 base to trimming and J lost 6 bases, with 10 bases between them. Germline-derived CDR1 and CDR2 are SGHVS and FQNEAQ. In DNA, the CDR3 is TGTGCCAGCAGCTTAGTATCAGTTAGCAATGAGCAGTTCTTC. As protein: CASSLVSVSNEQFF.

The chain employs TRBV7-6 and TRBJ2-5; TRBD1 aligns across 9 bases. V lost 1 base to trimming and J lost 4 bases; unmatched junction nucleotides: 4. This CDR3 region has 15 residues. Germline CDR1 and CDR2: SGHVS and FNYEAQ. The CDR3 is CASSLETGGRETQYF. The DNA for the CDR3 is TGTGCCAGCAGCTTAGAAACAGGGGGCCGAGAGACCCAGTACTTC.

Turning to this clonotype: Sequence at one end of the junction differs from germline and may be a read error. J is TRBJ2-5 and V is TRBV28; unclear D gene. This CDR3 region has 14 residues. Germline lookup yields CDR1 MDHEN and CDR2 SYDVKM. The CDR3 is CASTSSGYQESQYF. In DNA, the CDR3 is TGTGCCAGCACTTCCTCAGGTTACCAAGAGTCCCAGTACTTC.

In its sample, this clonotype was seen many times. V is TRBV6-1 and J is TRBJ1-1; no reliable D call. Germline V gene sequence: CDR1 MNHNS, CDR2 SASEGT. V was pared by 3 bases and J by 7 bases, with 6 bases between. This CDR3 has 11 residues. The CDR3 DNA follows: TGTGCCAGCAGTGAGGGTAGTGAAGCTTTCTTT. This gives the protein CASSEGSEAFF.